The 6 T cell receptor beta chains listed next were all sequenced from one sample in a study of T cell repertoires in cytomegalovirus infection. The antigens for these receptors are not known. MiXCR, run by TCRdb on the reads, gives a single entry per CDR3 protein. The profile covers roughly 310,000 distinct CDR3 sequences, with roughly 29% appearing a single time and 20% taken by the ten largest. The sample in question was cultured PBMCs, obtained from culture after CMV antigen stimulation. The receptor source for this set is a human donor in good health (CMV status not recorded). Some clones in this sample may be carry-over from other donors' samples.

This clonotype was counted only a few times. The CDR3 nucleotides are TGTGCCAGCCAACTAGCGGGGGCGCAAGATACGCAGTATTTT. It specifies CASQLAGAQDTQYF. V usage is TRBV6-1 and J usage is TRBJ2-3; TRBD2 matches at 11 bases. The CDR3 consists of 14 residues. The germline CDR1 and CDR2 sequences are MNHNS and SASEGT. V was clipped by 8 bases and J by 5 bases; unmatched bases: 6.

The J gene is TRBJ2-1, the V gene TRBV7-9; perhaps D is TRBD1 or TRBD2 (5 bases each). The CDR3 consists of 15 residues. V was pared by 3 bases and J by 8 bases, with 17 bases between. Germline values: CDR1 SEHNR, CDR2 FQNEAQ (reference sequence). CDR3 loop: CASSFPGARSDEQFF. The CDR3 DNA reads as TGTGCCAGCAGCTTCCCCGGGGCTAGGTCCGATGAGCAGTTCTTC.

In its sample, this clonotype was seen a few times. The junction shows a germline mismatch at one end, possibly a read error. The rearrangement joins TRBV5-3 to TRBJ1-4; unclear D gene. Being an ORF, TRBV5-3 has a function that is uncertain. This CDR3 comprises 15 residues. CDR3 loop: CASSLGFATNEKLFF. In DNA form, the CDR3 reads TGTGCCAGCAGCTTAGGGTTTGCAACTAATGAAAAACTGTTTTTT.

The V and J genes are TRBV28 and TRBJ1-3; D perhaps matches TRBD1 (6 bases). In germline, CDR1 is MDHEN, CDR2 SYDVKM. This CDR3 is built from 16 residues. Between the trimmed V and J ends, which lost 5 bases and 3 bases, there was a span of 17 bases. The CDR3 sequence: CASSLTMTGLGNTIYF. The CDR3 region has the DNA TGTGCCAGCAGTCTCACCATGACAGGCCTTGGAAACACCATATATTTT.

The chain employs TRBV7-2 and TRBJ2-7, with D possibly being TRBD2 (8 bases). Per germline, CDR1 SGHTA and CDR2 FQGNSA. V was trimmed by 5 bases and J by 3 bases, leaving 17 bases between them. The CDR3 runs 15 residues. The DNA of the CDR3 is TGTGCCAGCAGCCCGGGGGGGACAGACTACTACGAGCAGTACTTC. Translating gives CASSPGGTDYYEQYF.

V and J are TRBV12-3 or TRBV12-4 and TRBJ1-1; 7 bases map to TRBD1. CDR3 length: 14 amino acids. The junction had 6 bases not matched to a gene; V was cut back by 8 bases and J by 0 bases. The CDR3 nucleotides read TGTGCCAGCGTTACAGGGGCCCTGAACACTGAAGCTTTCTTT. Residues: CASVTGALNTEAFF.